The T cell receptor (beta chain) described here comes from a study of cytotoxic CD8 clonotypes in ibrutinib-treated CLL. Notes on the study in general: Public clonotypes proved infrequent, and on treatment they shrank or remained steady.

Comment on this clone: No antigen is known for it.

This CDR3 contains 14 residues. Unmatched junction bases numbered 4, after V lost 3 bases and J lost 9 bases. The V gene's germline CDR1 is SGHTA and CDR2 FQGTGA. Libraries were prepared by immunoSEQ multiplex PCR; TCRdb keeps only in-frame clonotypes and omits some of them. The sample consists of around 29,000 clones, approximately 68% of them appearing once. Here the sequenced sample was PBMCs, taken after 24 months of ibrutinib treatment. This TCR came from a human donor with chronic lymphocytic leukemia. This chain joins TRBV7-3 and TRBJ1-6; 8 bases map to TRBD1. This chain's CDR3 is CASSLTGAGSPLHF. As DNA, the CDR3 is TGTGCCAGCAGCTTGACAGGGGCTGGTTCACCCCTCCACTTT.